The 32 T cell receptor beta chains below all came from one sample that was sequenced in a study of T cells after yellow fever vaccination (dated by TCRdb to about 2019). The sample's treatment or condition, from its label and the paper: live attenuated yellow fever vaccine strain. Library creation used 5' RACE. The instrument was an Illumina NovaSeq 6000. The public reads were run again by TCRdb, first through fastp at Q25 and then through MiXCR, and only productive beta chains were kept. When rows share a CDR3 protein, they turn into one entry using the most common DNA and genes. The sample includes some 250,000 distinct CDR3 sequences, with about 3.5% observed a single time. The ten largest make up about a fifth of the sample. The material sequenced was PBMCs, taken 15 days after the yellow fever booster vaccination. The receptors derive from a man in his late teens or twenties who received the YFV17D yellow fever vaccine.

This clonotype was detected many times. The J gene is TRBJ1-1, the V gene TRBV4-1, with D possibly being TRBD1 (6 bases). V was cut by 4 bases and J by 1 base, with 13 bases left in between. Germline assignment: CDR1 MGHRA and CDR2 YSYEKL. The CDR3 sequence is 15 residues long. In nucleotides, the CDR3 is TGCGCCAGCAGCCCCAGGGGTCTGGCGAACACTGAAGCTTTCTTT. This translates into CASSPRGLANTEAFF.

This clonotype has a count of ten or more. The rearrangement uses TRBV5-1 and TRBJ1-3; 7 bases are shared with TRBD1. This CDR3 comprises 15 residues. Trimming took 2 bases from V and 4 from J; bases not matched to a gene: 6. The germline gives CDR1 SGHRS, CDR2 YFSETQ. DNA for the CDR3: TGCGCCAGCAGCTTAACGACAGGGAGCGGAAACACCATATATTTT. Its protein is CASSLTTGSGNTIYF.

This clonotype came up many times. The rearrangement joins TRBV5-5 to TRBJ1-4, with 7 bases that match TRBD1. The CDR3 length is 13 residues. Losses at the gene ends were 3 bases for V and 8 bases for J; bases not matched to a gene: 4. In germline, CDR1 is SGHKS, CDR2 YYEKEE (reference sequence). The chain's CDR3 is CASSSGQEEKLFF. CDR3 sequence (DNA): TGTGCCAGCAGCTCCGGACAGGAGGAAAAACTGTTTTTT. Supplemented by reference TRBV5-5 and TRBJ1-4, the full variable domain reads DAGVTQSPTHLIKTRGQQVTLRCSPISGHKSVSWYQQVLGQGPQFIFQYYEKEERGRGNFPDRFSARQFPNYSSELNVNALLLGDSALYLCASSSGQEEKLFFGSGTQLSVL.

This clonotype has a count of ten or more. The genes are TRBV15 and TRBJ1-6; tentative D call: TRBD1 (6 bases). Germline CDR1 reads LNHNV; CDR2 reads YYDKDF (reference sequence). The length of the CDR3 is 14 residues. With 4 bases removed from V and 8 bases from J, the gap between germline ends came to 12 bases. The CDR3 nucleotides read TGTGCCACCAGCATGGACAGAGAGTATTCACCCCTCCACTTT. As protein: CATSMDREYSPLHF.

In its sample, this clonotype was seen many times. The chain couples TRBV7-6 to TRBJ2-3; TRBD2 matches 12 bases. This CDR3 is 18 amino acids long. Germline loops: CDR1 SGHVS, CDR2 FNYEAQ. Trimming at V came to 4 bases and at J to 2 bases, leaving 10 bases not matched to a gene. The CDR3 DNA reads as TGTGCCAGCAGCTCGGGGGCTAGCGGGGGGGGTCTCACAGATACGCAGTATTTT. Its protein is CASSSGASGGGLTDTQYF. The whole variable domain, remainder taken from reference TRBV7-6 and TRBJ2-3, is GAGVSQSPRYKVTKRGQDVALRCDPISGHVSLYWYRQALGQGPEFLTYFNYEAQQDKSGLPNDRFSAERPEGSISTLTIQRTEQRDSAMYRCASSSGASGGGLTDTQYFGPGTRLTVL.

This clonotype was counted ten times or more. The chain employs TRBV6-2 or TRBV6-3 and TRBJ2-3, with 12 bases fitting TRBD2. The CDR3 spans 15 residues. CDR1 MNHEY and CDR2 SVGEGT come from the germline V gene. Trimming took 6 bases from V and 6 from J; bases not matched to a gene: 7. The CDR3 nucleotides are TGTGCCAGCAGGTCTAGCGGGGGGGCGTCGGATACGCAGTATTTT. This translates into CASRSSGGASDTQYF.

This clonotype was observed at least ten times. V is TRBV5-1 and J is TRBJ1-1, with 7 bases aligning to TRBD1. J gave up 10 bases and V 4 bases, and 13 bases lay outside the gene matches. The CDR3 spans 14 residues. Germline CDR1 is SGHRS and CDR2 is YFSETQ. The CDR3: CASSLTRQGLGAFF. In DNA form, the CDR3 reads TGCGCCAGCAGCCTGACTCGACAGGGCCTCGGAGCTTTCTTT.

This clonotype was observed many times. The rearrangement links TRBV6-6 to TRBJ1-3; 7 bases are a match to TRBD1. The V gene end was trimmed by 4 bases and the J gene end by 0 bases; junction bases not matched to a gene: 3. This CDR3 is built from 15 residues. The germline CDR1 and CDR2 sequences are MNHNY and SVGAGI (reference sequence). DNA of the CDR3: TGTGCCAGCAGTTTGGGACAGAACTCTGGAAACACCATATATTTT. Translated: CASSLGQNSGNTIYF.

This clonotype occurred many times. The chain has TRBV28 and TRBJ1-6; 8 nucleotides match TRBD1. The junction had 10 bases not matched to a gene; V was cut back by 5 bases and J by 10 bases. Germline V lookup: CDR1 MDHEN, CDR2 SYDVKM. The CDR3 runs to 15 residues. This chain's CDR3 is CASSPDRGTRSPLHF. The CDR3 nucleotides read TGTGCCAGCAGTCCCGACAGGGGTACTCGGTCACCCCTCCACTTT. Combining the CDR3 with reference TRBV28 and TRBJ1-6 gives the whole variable domain DVKVTQSSRYLVKRTGEKVFLECVQDMDHENMFWYRQDPGLGLRLIYFSYDVKMKEKGDIPEGYSVSREKKERFSLILESASTNQTSMYLCASSPDRGTRSPLHFGNGTRLTVT.

This clonotype showed up many times. This rearrangement joins TRBV20-1 to TRBJ2-5; 9 bases are a match to TRBD1. CDR1 and CDR2 from the germline V gene are DFQATT and SNEGSKA (reference sequence). The CDR3 extends over 13 amino acids. The V segment lost 8 bases and the J segment 3 bases; nucleotides outside the gene matches: 7. The CDR3 sequence: CSIGTGTKETQYF. The CDR3 nucleotides are TGCAGTATCGGGACAGGGACAAAAGAGACCCAGTACTTC.

This clonotype has at least ten counts. The chain recombines TRBV5-1 with TRBJ2-5, with D possibly being TRBD2 (5 bases). The length of the CDR3 is 15 residues. Germline V lookup: CDR1 SGHRS, CDR2 YFSETQ. Trimming took 4 bases from V and 2 from J, leaving 15 bases between them. In DNA form, the CDR3 reads TGCGCCAGCAGCGAAGGACGGGATATTCAAGAGACCCAGTACTTC. Protein: CASSEGRDIQETQYF. Drawing the rest from reference TRBV5-1 and TRBJ2-5, the complete variable domain is KAGVTQTPRYLIKTRGQQVTLSCSPISGHRSVSWYQQTPGQGLQFLFEYFSETQRNKGNFPGRFSGRQFSNSRSEMNVSTLELGDSALYLCASSEGRDIQETQYFGPGTRLLVL.

This chain uses TRBV15 with TRBJ2-3; D ambiguous. The CDR3 loop spans 14 amino acids. Germline lookup yields CDR1 LNHNV and CDR2 YYDKDF (reference sequence). Trimming removed 1 base at V and 4 bases at J, with 9 bases between. The CDR3 protein is CATSRGEEADTQYF. The CDR3 nucleotides are TGTGCCACCAGCAGAGGGGAAGAGGCAGATACGCAGTATTTT.

The chain couples TRBV5-5 to TRBJ1-1; D is unresolved. Looked up from germline, CDR1 is SGHKS and CDR2 is YYEKEE (reference sequence). This CDR3 comprises 15 residues. Trimming pared 0 bases from V and 8 bases from J, leaving 17 bases between. The CDR3 loop reads CASSLGRIPEKEAFF. The CDR3 DNA reads as TGTGCCAGCAGCTTGGGACGAATACCAGAAAAGGAAGCTTTCTTT. The variable domain in full, with the rest retrieved from reference TRBV5-5 and TRBJ1-1, is DAGVTQSPTHLIKTRGQQVTLRCSPISGHKSVSWYQQVLGQGPQFIFQYYEKEERGRGNFPDRFSARQFPNYSSELNVNALLLGDSALYLCASSLGRIPEKEAFFGQGTRLTVV.

This clonotype was seen many times. The genes are TRBV18 and TRBJ2-7; weak D call: TRBD1 (6 bases). V lost 3 bases and J 5 bases, leaving 11 bases between the germline ends. Per the germline V gene, CDR1 is KGHSH and CDR2 is LQKENI. The CDR3 runs to 13 residues. The CDR3 spells CASSPQGGNEQYF. The DNA of the CDR3 is TGTGCCAGCTCACCCCAAGGGGGTAACGAGCAGTACTTC.

In this sample, this clonotype turned up many times. This chain joins TRBV10-3 and TRBJ2-3; D might be TRBD1 (6 bases). The V gene's germline CDR1 is ENHRY and CDR2 SYGVKD. V was clipped by 0 bases and J by 0 bases, with 16 bases between them. The CDR3 is made up of 18 amino acids. The CDR3 DNA sequence: TGTGCCATCAGTGAGTCTAGGGGGAAAGTTTGGAGCACAGATACGCAGTATTTT. It codes for CAISESRGKVWSTDTQYF.

This clonotype was seen repeatedly, ten times or more. The gene calls are TRBV14 and TRBJ2-1; D call uncertain. CDR3 length: 14 amino acids. CDR1 and CDR2 (germline): SGHDN, FVKESK. Deletions cut 4 bases from V and 8 bases from J, with 15 bases between. The chain's CDR3 is CASSPSIRFDEQFF. The CDR3 nucleotides read TGTGCCAGCAGCCCCTCCATCCGGTTCGATGAGCAGTTCTTC.

This clonotype was recorded at least ten times. The J gene is TRBJ1-2, the V gene TRBV3-1; maybe TRBD1 (5 bases). Germline V gene data show CDR1 as LGHDT and CDR2 as YNNKEL (reference sequence). This CDR3 has 13 amino acids. V lost 1 base to trimming and J lost 7 bases, with 10 bases between them. As DNA, the CDR3 is TGTGCCAGCAGCCAAGTAGGTCAGGGTGGCTACACCTTC. Its protein is CASSQVGQGGYTF. The entire variable domain, with the rest obtained from reference TRBV3-1 and TRBJ1-2, is as follows: DTAVSQTPKYLVTQMGNDKSIKCEQNLGHDTMYWYKQDSKKFLKIMFSYNNKELIINETVPNRFSPKSPDKAHLNLHINSLELGDSAVYFCASSQVGQGGYTFGSGTRLTVV.

In this sample, this clonotype turned up many times. The chain combines TRBV6-1 with TRBJ1-2, with D possibly TRBD1 on 5 matching bases. The CDR3 contains 15 residues. Germline V gives CDR1 MNHNS, CDR2 SASEGT. Trimming cost V 2 bases and J 3 bases, with 13 bases left between them. The CDR3 reads CASSETTRGDYGYTF. DNA for the CDR3: TGTGCCAGCAGTGAAACGACCCGGGGCGACTATGGCTACACCTTC.

This clonotype was counted many times. V and J are TRBV18 and TRBJ2-2; possibly TRBD1 for D (5 bases). The V gene lost 4 bases and the J gene lost 1 base, with 22 bases spanning the gap. CDR3 length: 19 residues. The germline V gene encodes CDR1 KGHSH and CDR2 LQKENI. The CDR3 DNA reads as TGTGCCAGCTCACGTCGTCTCCAGGGCGTTGGGGTGAACACCGGGGAGCTGTTTTTT. This encodes CASSRRLQGVGVNTGELFF.

At least ten counts were recorded for this clonotype. The V call is TRBV5-1, the J call TRBJ2-3; D remains ambiguous. V was pared by 5 bases and J by 2 bases, with 9 bases between. The germline V gene has CDR1 SGHRS and CDR2 YFSETQ. The CDR3 sequence is 13 residues long. CDR3 protein: CASSEADTDTQYF. As DNA, the CDR3 is TGCGCCAGCAGTGAGGCTGACACAGATACGCAGTATTTT.

This clonotype has at least ten counts. The V call is TRBV11-1, the J call TRBJ2-2; TRBD1 might be the D (6 bases). The germline V and J ends were trimmed by 6 bases and 6 bases, with 20 bases remaining between them. Germline loops: CDR1 SGHAT, CDR2 FQDESV (reference sequence). The CDR3 covers 16 residues. CDR3 nucleotide sequence: TGTGCCAGCAGACCTACAGGGAGCAGTAACCCCGGGGAGCTGTTTTTT. Protein product: CASRPTGSSNPGELFF. Full variable domain (rest looked up from reference TRBV11-1 and TRBJ2-2): EAEVAQSPRYKITEKSQAVAFWCDPISGHATLYWYRQILGQGPELLVQFQDESVVDDSQLPKDRFSAERLKGVDSTLKIQPAELGDSAMYLCASRPTGSSNPGELFFGEGSRLTVL.

Concerning this clonotype: The junction and the germline gene differ at one end; a read error may be behind it. The chain joins TRBV20-1 to TRBJ1-2; TRBD1 matches 11 bases. This CDR3 comprises 11 residues. Germline-derived CDR1 and CDR2 are DFQATT and SNEGSKA (reference sequence). The CDR3 DNA reads as TGCAGTGCTGCTGGACAGGGGGCGACCGGCTTC. Protein sequence: CSAAGQGATGF.

This clonotype was detected a few times. CDR3: CASSSTSGPAWGYTF. Written as DNA, the CDR3 is TGCGCCAGCAGCTCGACCTCGGGACCAGCCTGGGGCTACACCTTC. The gene calls are TRBV5-1 and TRBJ1-2; D might be TRBD1 (5 bases). Per the germline V gene, CDR1 is SGHRS and CDR2 is YFSETQ. There are 15 residues in the CDR3. V dropped 3 bases and J dropped 8 bases, with 20 bases sitting between them.

This clonotype was counted at least ten times. This chain uses TRBV20-1 with TRBJ2-2; possibly TRBD1 for D (6 bases). Germline-derived CDR1 and CDR2 are DFQATT and SNEGSKA (reference sequence). Between the trimmed V and J ends, which lost 0 bases and 0 bases, there was a span of 11 bases. The CDR3 totals 16 residues. Here the CDR3 reads CSARDPGHANTGELFF. Here the CDR3 DNA reads TGCAGTGCTAGAGATCCGGGACACGCGAACACCGGGGAGCTGTTTTTT.

This clonotype was observed many times. V is TRBV5-4 and J is TRBJ2-1; either TRBD1 or TRBD2 may supply D (5 bases each). Between the trimmed V and J ends, which lost 0 bases and 2 bases, there was a span of 9 bases. The CDR3 runs 15 residues. Germline-derived CDR1 and CDR2 are SGHNT and YYREEE (reference sequence). CDR3 in amino acids: CASSLGGDPYNEQFF. The CDR3 DNA reads as TGTGCCAGCAGCTTGGGAGGGGATCCCTACAATGAGCAGTTCTTC.

There are many counts of this clonotype. The J gene is TRBJ1-6, the V gene TRBV7-9; a weak D match, TRBD1 (5 bases). Germline V gene sequence: CDR1 SEHNR, CDR2 FQNEAQ (reference sequence). The CDR3 is made up of 15 amino acids. V was shortened by 5 bases and J by 7 bases, with 15 bases between the two germline ends. CDR3 sequence reads: CASSLLPGGNSPLHF. The DNA for the CDR3 is TGTGCCAGCAGCCTACTGCCGGGGGGAAATTCACCCCTCCACTTT.

Many counts were recorded for this clonotype. The chain employs TRBV20-1 and TRBJ2-5; 10 nucleotides align to TRBD2. With 2 bases clipped from V and 5 bases from J, the junction kept 8 bases outside the gene matches. Germline values: CDR1 DFQATT, CDR2 SNEGSKA (reference sequence). This CDR3 is 15 amino acids long. CDR3 nucleotide sequence: TGCAGTGCTAGACCCCTAGCGGGGGCGTCGGAGACCCAGTACTTC. As protein: CSARPLAGASETQYF.

This clonotype was counted ten times or more. The chain joins TRBV15 to TRBJ2-1; D unclear. V was shortened by 3 bases and J by 0 bases, with 12 bases between the two germline ends. Germline loops: CDR1 LNHNV, CDR2 YYDKDF (reference sequence). This CDR3 is 16 amino acids long. Written as DNA, the CDR3 is TGTGCCACCAGCAGGCTCCGTGGCAGCTCCTACAATGAGCAGTTCTTC. Amino acid sequence: CATSRLRGSSYNEQFF.

This clonotype has a count of ten or more. The chain employs TRBV12-3 or TRBV12-4 and TRBJ2-1; D gene uncertain. The CDR3 runs to 11 residues. The V end was cut by 6 bases, the J end by 8 bases, with 8 bases between. Here the CDR3 reads CASRRSDEQFF. The CDR3 nucleotides are TGTGCCAGCAGGAGATCCGATGAGCAGTTCTTC.

The sample holds many counts of this clonotype. This chain joins TRBV7-2 and TRBJ2-3; D may correspond to TRBD1 or TRBD2 (6 bases each). CDR3 length: 18 amino acids. CDR1 is SGHTA, CDR2 FQGNSA, per germline. Deletions cut 0 bases from V and 2 bases from J, with 18 bases between. The CDR3 region has the DNA TGTGCCAGCAGCTTAGCCCCTACAGGGCGGGGCCTCACAGATACGCAGTATTTT. It yields the protein CASSLAPTGRGLTDTQYF.

This clonotype was seen at least ten times. The CDR3 loop is CASSSDQTGRYNEQFF. The CDR3 DNA reads as TGCGCCAGCAGCTCCGACCAGACAGGTAGATACAATGAGCAGTTCTTC. The chain recombines TRBV4-3 with TRBJ2-1; D is perhaps TRBD1 (6 bases). This CDR3 has 16 amino acids. Germline values: CDR1 LGHNA, CDR2 YSLEER. Deletions cut 5 bases from V and 4 bases from J, with 18 bases between.

This clonotype has ten or more counts. The rearrangement uses TRBV11-2 and TRBJ2-5; D gene unclear. CDR3 length equals 15 residues. Germline V gene sequence: CDR1 SGHAT, CDR2 FQNNGV. V lost 5 bases and J 4 bases, leaving 17 bases between the germline ends. Here the CDR3 reads CASSTTRSRGETQYF. CDR3 DNA: TGTGCCAGCAGCACCACCCGCTCTAGAGGAGAGACCCAGTACTTC.